This T cell receptor beta chain comes out of a study of blood T cell repertoires in COVID-19. This table comes from immunoSEQ multiplex PCR, and its TCRdb copy is limited to in-frame clones, with some not included. The table lists 200,000 to 250,000 clones, roughly 79% of them singletons. Everyone who took part was roughly 18 to 89 years old, and they came from 20 to 25 US areas. Participants' own reports of clinical history determined their cohort assignment. Germline-derived CDR1 and CDR2 are SGDLS and YYNGEE. Trimming shortened V by 0 bases and J by 8 bases, and 15 bases separated the two germline ends. The CDR3 consists of 15 residues.

The TCR originated in a woman between 50 and 59 years old with acute COVID-19. Sequencing was performed on PBMCs or T cells enriched from blood (not recorded which). The chain recombines TRBV9 with TRBJ2-1, with a possible D match to TRBD1 (5 bases). In nucleotides, the CDR3 is TGTGCCAGCAGCGTAGGTCAGGGATTAGGTCATGAGCAGTTCTTC. Its protein product is CASSVGQGLGHEQFF.